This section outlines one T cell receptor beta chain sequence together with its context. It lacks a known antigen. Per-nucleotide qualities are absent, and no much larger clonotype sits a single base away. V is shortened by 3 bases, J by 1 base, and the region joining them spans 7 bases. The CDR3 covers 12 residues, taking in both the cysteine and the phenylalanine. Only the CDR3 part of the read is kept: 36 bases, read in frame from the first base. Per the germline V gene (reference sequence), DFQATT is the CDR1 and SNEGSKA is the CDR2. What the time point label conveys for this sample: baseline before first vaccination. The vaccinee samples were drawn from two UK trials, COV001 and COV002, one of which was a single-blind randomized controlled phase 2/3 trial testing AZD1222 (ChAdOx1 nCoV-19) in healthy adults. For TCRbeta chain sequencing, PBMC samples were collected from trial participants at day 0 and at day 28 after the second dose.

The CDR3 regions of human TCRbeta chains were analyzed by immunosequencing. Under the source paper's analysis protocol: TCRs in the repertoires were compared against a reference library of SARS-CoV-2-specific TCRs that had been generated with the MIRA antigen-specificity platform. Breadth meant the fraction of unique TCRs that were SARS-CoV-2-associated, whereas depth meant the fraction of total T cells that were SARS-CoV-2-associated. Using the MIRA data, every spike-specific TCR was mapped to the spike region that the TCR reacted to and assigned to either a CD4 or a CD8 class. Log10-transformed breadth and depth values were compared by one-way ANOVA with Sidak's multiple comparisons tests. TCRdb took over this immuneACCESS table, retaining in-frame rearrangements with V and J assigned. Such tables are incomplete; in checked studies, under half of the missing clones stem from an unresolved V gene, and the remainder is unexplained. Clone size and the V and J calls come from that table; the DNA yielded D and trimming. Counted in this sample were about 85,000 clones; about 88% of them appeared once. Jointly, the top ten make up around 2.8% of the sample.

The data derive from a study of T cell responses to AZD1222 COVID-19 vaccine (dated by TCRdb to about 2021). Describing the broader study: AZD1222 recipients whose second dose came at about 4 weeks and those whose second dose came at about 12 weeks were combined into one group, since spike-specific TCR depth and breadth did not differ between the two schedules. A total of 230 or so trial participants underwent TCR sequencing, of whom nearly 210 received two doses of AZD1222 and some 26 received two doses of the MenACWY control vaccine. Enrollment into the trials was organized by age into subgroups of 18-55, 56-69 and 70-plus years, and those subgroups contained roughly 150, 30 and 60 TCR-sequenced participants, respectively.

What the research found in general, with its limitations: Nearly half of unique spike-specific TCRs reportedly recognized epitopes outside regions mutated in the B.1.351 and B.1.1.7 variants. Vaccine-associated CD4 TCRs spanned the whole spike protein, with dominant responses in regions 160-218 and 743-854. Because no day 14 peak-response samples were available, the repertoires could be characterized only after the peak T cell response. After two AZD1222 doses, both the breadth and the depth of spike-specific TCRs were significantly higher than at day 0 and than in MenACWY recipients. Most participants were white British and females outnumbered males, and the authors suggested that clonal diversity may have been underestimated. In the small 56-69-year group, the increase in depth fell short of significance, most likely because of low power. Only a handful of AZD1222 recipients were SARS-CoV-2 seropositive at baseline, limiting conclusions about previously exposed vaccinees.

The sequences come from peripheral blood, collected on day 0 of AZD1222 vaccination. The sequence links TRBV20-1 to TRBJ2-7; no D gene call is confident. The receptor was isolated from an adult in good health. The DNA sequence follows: TGCAGTGCTAGTAGACTGTCCTACGAGCAGTACTTC. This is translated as CSASRLSYEQYF.